A selection of T cell receptor beta chains follows, all from one sample in a study of blood T cell repertoires in COVID-19. Measured with immunoSEQ multiplex PCR; TCRdb has only the in-frame clones, and not every one. The sample consists of 150,000 to 180,000 clones, roughly 80% of them appearing once. Input material: peripheral blood. These TCRs come from a woman aged 55-69 years with acute or convalescent COVID-19. Each CDR3 is given with its conserved first and last residue. D genes are given only for firm matches. Clone size, where shown, is once, few, many, or a class for clones that have expanded.

j_gene | abundance | v_gene | d_gene | CDR3nt | CDR3aa
TRBJ1-1 | few | TRBV12-3/TRBV12-4 | TRBD1 | TGTGCCAGCAGAAGACAGGGTTGGGCTTTCTTT | CASRRQGWAFF
TRBJ1-2 | . | TRBV2 | . | TGTGCCAGCACCAGGGCTTATGGCTACACCTTC | CASTRAYGYTF
TRBJ2-1 | . | TRBV5-5 | TRBD1 | TGTGCCAGCAGCTTCACCGGGACAGGGGCCTACAATGAGCAGTTCTTC | CASSFTGTGAYNEQFF
TRBJ2-1 | . | TRBV12-5 | . | TGTGCTAGTGGTTTGCCTCATACCGGCAATGAGCAGTTCTTC | CASGLPHTGNEQFF
TRBJ2-7 | . | TRBV4-2 | . | TGTGCCAGCGGCACCTACGAGCAGTACTTC | CASGTYEQYF
TRBJ2-2 | . | TRBV7-6 | TRBD2 | TGTGCCAGCAGCTTAAGGAGCGGGGGGGCCTTAGGCGGGGAGCTGTTTTTT | CASSLRSGGALGGELFF
TRBJ2-3 | . | TRBV7-2 | TRBD2 | TGTGCCAGCAGCGCCGGACTAGCGGGGATCACAGATACGCAGTATTTT | CASSAGLAGITDTQYF
TRBJ2-1 | . | TRBV12-3/TRBV12-4 | . | TGTGCCAGCAGTTTTTCTGCGGGGCCGCGATTCTTC | CASSFSAGPRFF
TRBJ1-5 | . | TRBV6-1 | . | TGTGCCAGCAGTGAAGGAGTCATTTCGAATCAGCCCCAGCATTTT | CASSEGVISNQPQHF
TRBJ2-6 | . | TRBV19 | TRBD2 | TGTGCCAGTAGTTTAGCGGGGGCTGGGGCCAACGTCCTGACTTTC | CASSLAGAGANVLTF
TRBJ1-5 | . | TRBV28 | . | TGTGCCTCAGCAGGGTGGAATCAGCCCCAGCATTTT | CASAGWNQPQHF
TRBJ2-3 | . | TRBV7-3 | . | TGTGCCAGCAGCTTATGGGGTACCACTAGGGGCACAGATACGCAGTATTTT | CASSLWGTTRGTDTQYF
TRBJ1-2 | . | TRBV14 | TRBD1 | TGTGCCAGCAGCCTGACAGGAACAGGGGTCCATGGCTACACCTTC | CASSLTGTGVHGYTF
TRBJ2-3 | . | TRBV30 | . | TGTGCCTGGAGCCAGGGTATGACAGATACGCAGTATTTT | CAWSQGMTDTQYF
TRBJ1-2 | . | TRBV6-5 | . | TGTGCCAGCACCCCGGGAGGGCACGGCTACACCTTC | CASTPGGHGYTF
TRBJ1-2 | . | TRBV27 | . | TGTGCCAGCAGTTTGTCCGGGAGGGATGGCTACACCTTC | CASSLSGRDGYTF
TRBJ2-5 | . | TRBV5-1 | . | TGCGCCAGCACCCCGTGGAGGCAAGAGACCCAGTACTTC | CASTPWRQETQYF
TRBJ2-7 | few | TRBV6-5 | TRBD1 | TGTGCCAGCAGATCCGGGACAGGGGTACCCTACGAGCAGTACTTC | CASRSGTGVPYEQYF
TRBJ2-7 | few | TRBV13 | . | TGTGCCAGCAGAAGGGACACCTACGAGCAGTACTTC | CASRRDTYEQYF
TRBJ2-2 | once | TRBV3-1/TRBV3-2 | TRBD1 | TGTGCCAGCAGCCCGTGGGACAGGGTTGACGGGGAGCTGTTTTTT | CASSPWDRVDGELFF
TRBJ1-3 | . | TRBV18 | . | TGTGCCAGCTCACCCCAAGGAGGGAGCTCTGGAAACACCATATATTTT | CASSPQGGSSGNTIYF
TRBJ2-7 | few | TRBV9 | TRBD1 | TGTGCCAGCAGCGCGAGGGGACAGGGGGCCTACGAGCAGTACTTC | CASSARGQGAYEQYF
TRBJ1-1 | few | TRBV27 | . | TGTGCCAGCAGCTCGGGGGGCTGGTCTGAAGCTTTCTTT | CASSSGGWSEAFF
TRBJ1-1 | . | TRBV6-5 | TRBD1 | TGTGCCAGCGACAGGGGGCTGAACACTGAAGCTTTCTTT | CASDRGLNTEAFF
TRBJ1-5 | . | TRBV12-3/TRBV12-4 | . | TGTGCCAGCCGCGATGGAGCTCGACAGCCCCAGCATTTT | CASRDGARQPQHF
TRBJ1-6 | . | TRBV6-6 | . | TGTGCCAGCAGTTCCTTGGGCGGGCTGAATTCACCCCTCCACTTT | CASSSLGGLNSPLHF
TRBJ1-1 | . | TRBV4-1 | . | TGCGCCAGCAGCCAAGATTTTGACAGGCGTTTTGAAGCTTTCTTT | CASSQDFDRRFEAFF
TRBJ2-2 | . | TRBV27 | . | TGTGCCAGCAGTTTATATCTGACTACCAACACCGGGGAGCTGTTTTTT | CASSLYLTTNTGELFF
TRBJ2-1 | . | TRBV7-8 | TRBD1 | TGTGCCAGCAGTCCCCGGGTGGGGGACAGGGGGTTCTTC | CASSPRVGDRGFF
TRBJ2-3 | . | TRBV2 | . | TGTGCCAGCAGTGAATTGTCTAGCATAGATACGCAGTATTTT | CASSELSSIDTQYF
TRBJ1-1 | once | TRBV6-1 | TRBD1 | TGTGCCAGCAGTGAAGCGAGAAAGGGACAGACTGAAGCTTTCTTT | CASSEARKGQTEAFF
TRBJ1-2 | . | TRBV6-5 | . | TGTGCCAGCAGGATAGGGGGCTATGGCTACACCTTC | CASRIGGYGYTF
TRBJ1-6 | once | TRBV12-3/TRBV12-4 | . | TGTGCCAGCAGTACAACAGGGTCTTCACCCCTCCACTTT | CASSTTGSSPLHF
TRBJ1-5 | . | TRBV9 | . | TGTGCCAGCAGCGTAGCCCCGGGTTACACTTATAGCAATCAGCCCCAGCATTTT | CASSVAPGYTYSNQPQHF
TRBJ2-2 | . | TRBV29-1 | TRBD1 | TGCAGCGTTGAAGGTGGGACAGGTCGAACCGGGGAGCTGTTTTTT | CSVEGGTGRTGELFF
TRBJ1-2 | . | TRBV7-2 | . | TGTGCCAGCAGCTTAAGCAGGGTAGATGGCTACACCTTC | CASSLSRVDGYTF
TRBJ1-2 | many | TRBV3-1/TRBV3-2 | . | TGTGCCAGCAGCCTCGATCAAGCTCTCTATGGCTACACCTTC | CASSLDQALYGYTF
TRBJ1-1 | . | TRBV29-1 | . | TGCAGCGTAGTTAAGGGGTCCCGGACTGAAGCTTTCTTT | CSVVKGSRTEAFF
TRBJ1-4 | . | TRBV18 | TRBD1 | TGTGCCAGCTCATCCGAGGACAGGGCAACTAATGAAAAACTGTTTTTT | CASSSEDRATNEKLFF
TRBJ1-1 | once | TRBV11-2 | TRBD1 | TGTGCCAGCAGCTTAGACAGGGGGGACACTGAAGCTTTCTTT | CASSLDRGDTEAFF
TRBJ1-1 | . | TRBV4-2 | TRBD1 | TGTGCCAGTAGAGACAGGGCTAACACTGAAGCTTTCTTT | CASRDRANTEAFF
TRBJ1-6 | . | TRBV6-5 | TRBD1 | TGTGCCAGCAGTTACTCCGGCAGGGGGAATTCACCCCTCCACTTT | CASSYSGRGNSPLHF
TRBJ2-1 | . | TRBV5-4 | TRBD2 | TGTGCCAGCAGCTCAGGCGGCGGGGGCTCCTACAATGAGCAGTTCTTC | CASSSGGGGSYNEQFF
TRBJ1-3 | . | TRBV30 | TRBD1 | TGTGCCTACCAGGGACAGGGGTTGGACACCATATATTTT | CAYQGQGLDTIYF
TRBJ1-3 | once | TRBV5-4 | TRBD1 | TGTGCCAGCAGCTTTAAACAGGGGGCCTTTTTCTCTGGAAACACCATATATTTT | CASSFKQGAFFSGNTIYF
TRBJ1-2 | . | TRBV11-2 | . | TGTGCCAGCAGCGGGCCCGGCTACACCTTC | CASSGPGYTF
TRBJ2-1 | few | TRBV2 | TRBD2 | TGTGCCAGCAGGGGGACCCGGACTAGCGGCAATGAGCAGTTCTTC | CASRGTRTSGNEQFF
TRBJ2-5 | . | TRBV18 | TRBD2 | TGTGCCAGCTCACCACTTAAGCGGGGGTTTCAAGAGACCCAGTACTTC | CASSPLKRGFQETQYF
TRBJ1-5 | . | TRBV18 | . | TGTGCCAGCTCACCTTCCAGACAGGATCAGCCCCAGCATTTT | CASSPSRQDQPQHF
TRBJ2-2 | . | TRBV18 | . | TGTGCCAGCTCACCACCGGTAGGCGGCACCGGGGAGCTGTTTTTT | CASSPPVGGTGELFF
TRBJ1-1 | . | TRBV19 | TRBD1 | TGTGCCAGTAGTATATGGACAGGGAACACTGAAGCTTTCTTT | CASSIWTGNTEAFF
TRBJ2-1 | few | TRBV7-9 | . | TGTGCCAGCAGCTCCCGGCAGGGAATTTTTGAAAATGAGCAGTTCTTC | CASSSRQGIFENEQFF
TRBJ2-3 | few | TRBV7-3 | TRBD2 | TGTGCCAGCAGCTCCGAACTAGCGGGGCTAGATACGCAGTATTTT | CASSSELAGLDTQYF
TRBJ1-2 | few | TRBV28 | . | TGTGCCAGCAGTTCCATTGGGGTCGGGATTCGACACTACACCTTC | CASSSIGVGIRHYTF
TRBJ2-5 | . | TRBV18 | TRBD1 | TGTGCCAGCTCACCACCTGGGACAGGGAGAGGAGAGACCCAGTACTTC | CASSPPGTGRGETQYF